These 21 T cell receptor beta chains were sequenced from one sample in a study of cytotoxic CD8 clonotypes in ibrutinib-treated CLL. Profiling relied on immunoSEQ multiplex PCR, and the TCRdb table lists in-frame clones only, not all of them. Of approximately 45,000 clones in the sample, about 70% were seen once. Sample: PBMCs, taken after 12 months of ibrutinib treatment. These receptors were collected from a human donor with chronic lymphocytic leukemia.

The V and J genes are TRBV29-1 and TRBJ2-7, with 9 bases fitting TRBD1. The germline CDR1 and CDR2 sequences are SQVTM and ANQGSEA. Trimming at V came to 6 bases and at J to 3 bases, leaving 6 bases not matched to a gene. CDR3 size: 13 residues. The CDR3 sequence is CSVRTGANYEQYF. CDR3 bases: TGCAGCGTGAGGACAGGGGCTAACTACGAGCAGTACTTC.

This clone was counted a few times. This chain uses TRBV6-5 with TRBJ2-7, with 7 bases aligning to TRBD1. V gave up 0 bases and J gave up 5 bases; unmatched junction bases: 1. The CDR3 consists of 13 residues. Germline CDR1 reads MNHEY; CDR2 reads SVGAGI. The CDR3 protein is CASSYSGGNEQYF. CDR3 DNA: TGTGCCAGCAGTTACTCAGGGGGCAACGAGCAGTACTTC.

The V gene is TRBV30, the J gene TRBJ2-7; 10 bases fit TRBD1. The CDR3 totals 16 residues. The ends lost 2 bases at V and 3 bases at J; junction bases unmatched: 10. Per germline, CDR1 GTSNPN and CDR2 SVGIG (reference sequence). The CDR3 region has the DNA TGTGCCTGGAGTTCCCCAGGGACAGGGGCCGGCTACGAGCAGTACTTC. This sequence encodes CAWSSPGTGAGYEQYF.

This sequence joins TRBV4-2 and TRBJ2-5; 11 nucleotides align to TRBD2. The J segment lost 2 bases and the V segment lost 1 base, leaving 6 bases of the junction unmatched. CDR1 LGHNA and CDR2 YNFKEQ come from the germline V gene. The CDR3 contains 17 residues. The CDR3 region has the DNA TGTGCCAGCAGCCAAGTTAGCGGGAGGGCGGGACAAGAGACCCAGTACTTC. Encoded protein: CASSQVSGRAGQETQYF.

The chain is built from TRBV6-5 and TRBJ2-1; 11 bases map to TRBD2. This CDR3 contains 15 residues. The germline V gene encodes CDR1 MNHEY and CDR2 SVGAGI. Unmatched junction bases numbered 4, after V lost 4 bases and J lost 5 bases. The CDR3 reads CASSFRLAGHNEQFF. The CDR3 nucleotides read TGTGCCAGCAGTTTCAGACTAGCGGGACACAATGAGCAGTTCTTC.

The CDR3 DNA reads TGTGCCAGTAGACAGGGGTTGTCTCAGCCCCAGCATTTT. Protein sequence: CASRQGLSQPQHF. This chain uses TRBV19 with TRBJ1-5; 7 bases are shared with TRBD1. This CDR3 contains 13 residues. Germline lookup yields CDR1 LNHDA and CDR2 SQIVND (reference sequence). Unmatched junction bases numbered 5, after V lost 6 bases and J lost 6 bases.

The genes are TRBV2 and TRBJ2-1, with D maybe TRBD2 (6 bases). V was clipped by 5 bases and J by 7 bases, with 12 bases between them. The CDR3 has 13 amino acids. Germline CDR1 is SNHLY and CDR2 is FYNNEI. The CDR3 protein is CASSPGELNEQFF. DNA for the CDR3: TGTGCCAGCAGTCCGGGAGAGCTAAATGAGCAGTTCTTC.

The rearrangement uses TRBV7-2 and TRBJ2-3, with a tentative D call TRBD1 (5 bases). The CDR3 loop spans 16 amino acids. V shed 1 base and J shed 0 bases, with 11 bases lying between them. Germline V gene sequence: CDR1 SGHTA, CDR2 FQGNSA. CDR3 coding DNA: TGTGCCAGCAGCTTAGTGGGGCTGACTAGCACAGATACGCAGTATTTT. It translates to CASSLVGLTSTDTQYF.

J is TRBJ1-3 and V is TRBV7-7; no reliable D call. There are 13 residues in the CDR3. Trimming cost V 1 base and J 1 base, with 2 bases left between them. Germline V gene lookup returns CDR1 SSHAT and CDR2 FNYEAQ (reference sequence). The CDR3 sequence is CASSLGSGNTIYF. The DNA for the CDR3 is TGTGCCAGCAGCTTAGGATCTGGAAACACCATATATTTT.

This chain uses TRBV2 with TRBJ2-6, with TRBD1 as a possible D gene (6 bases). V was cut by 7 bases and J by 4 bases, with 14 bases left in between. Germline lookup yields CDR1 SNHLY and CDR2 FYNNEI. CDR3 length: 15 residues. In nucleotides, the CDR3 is TGTGCCAGCACCCCAACAGGGTACGGGGCCAACGTCCTGACTTTC. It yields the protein CASTPTGYGANVLTF. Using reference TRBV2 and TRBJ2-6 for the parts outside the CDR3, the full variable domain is EPEVTQTPSHQVTQMGQEVILRCVPISNHLYFYWYRQILGQKVEFLVSFYNNEISEKSEIFDDQFSVERPDGSNFTLKIRSTKLEDSAMYFCASTPTGYGANVLTFGAGSRLTVL.

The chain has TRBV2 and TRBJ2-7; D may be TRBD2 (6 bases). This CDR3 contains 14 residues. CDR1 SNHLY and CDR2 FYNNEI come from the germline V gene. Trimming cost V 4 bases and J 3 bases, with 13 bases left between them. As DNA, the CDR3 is TGTGCCAGCAGTGGACTGAGGGGAGGCTACGAGCAGTACTTC. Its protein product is CASSGLRGGYEQYF.

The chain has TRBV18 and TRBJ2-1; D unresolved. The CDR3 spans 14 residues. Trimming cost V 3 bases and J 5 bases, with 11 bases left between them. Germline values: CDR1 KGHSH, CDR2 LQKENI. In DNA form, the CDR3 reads TGTGCCAGCTCACCCTCGATAAGTAACAATGAGCAGTTCTTC. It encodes CASSPSISNNEQFF.

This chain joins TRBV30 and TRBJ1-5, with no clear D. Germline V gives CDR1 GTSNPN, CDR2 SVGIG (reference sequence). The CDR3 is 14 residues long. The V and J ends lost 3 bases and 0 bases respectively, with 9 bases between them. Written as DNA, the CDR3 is TGTGCCTGGAGCCCCGGGAATAGCAATCAGCCCCAGCATTTT. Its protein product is CAWSPGNSNQPQHF.

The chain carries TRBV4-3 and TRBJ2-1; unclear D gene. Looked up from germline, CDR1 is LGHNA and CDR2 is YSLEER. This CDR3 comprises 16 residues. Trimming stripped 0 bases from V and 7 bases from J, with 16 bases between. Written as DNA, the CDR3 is TGCGCCAGCAGCCAAGAACCCCGGACCCTATATAATGAGCAGTTCTTC. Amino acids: CASSQEPRTLYNEQFF.

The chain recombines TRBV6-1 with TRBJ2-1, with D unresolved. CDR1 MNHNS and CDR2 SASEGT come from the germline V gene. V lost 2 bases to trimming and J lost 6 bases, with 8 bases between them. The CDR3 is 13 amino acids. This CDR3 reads CASSERPLNEQFF. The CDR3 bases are TGTGCCAGCAGTGAACGCCCTCTCAATGAGCAGTTCTTC.

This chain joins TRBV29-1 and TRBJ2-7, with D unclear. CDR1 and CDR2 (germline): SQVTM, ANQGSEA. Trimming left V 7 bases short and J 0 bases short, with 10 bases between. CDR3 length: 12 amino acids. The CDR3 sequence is CSGRTDSYEQYF. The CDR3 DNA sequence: TGCAGCGGACGGACGGACTCCTACGAGCAGTACTTC.

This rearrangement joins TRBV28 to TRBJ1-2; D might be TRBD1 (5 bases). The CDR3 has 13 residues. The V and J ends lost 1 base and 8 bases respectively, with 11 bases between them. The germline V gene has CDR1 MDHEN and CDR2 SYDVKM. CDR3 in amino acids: CASSLFLREGYTF. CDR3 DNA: TGTGCCAGCAGTTTATTTCTCAGGGAGGGCTACACCTTC.

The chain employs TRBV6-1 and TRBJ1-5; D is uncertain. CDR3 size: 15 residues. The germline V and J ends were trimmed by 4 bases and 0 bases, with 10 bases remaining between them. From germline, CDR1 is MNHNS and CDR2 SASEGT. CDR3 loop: CASSARRDSNQPQHF. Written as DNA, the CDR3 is TGTGCCAGCAGTGCGCGGAGGGATAGCAATCAGCCCCAGCATTTT.

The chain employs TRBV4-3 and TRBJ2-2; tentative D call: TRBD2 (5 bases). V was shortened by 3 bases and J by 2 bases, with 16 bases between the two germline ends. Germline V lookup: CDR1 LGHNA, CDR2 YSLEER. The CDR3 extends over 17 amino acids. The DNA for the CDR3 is TGCGCCAGCAGCCACTCAAGCGGACGATCTAACACCGGGGAGCTGTTTTTT. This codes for CASSHSSGRSNTGELFF.

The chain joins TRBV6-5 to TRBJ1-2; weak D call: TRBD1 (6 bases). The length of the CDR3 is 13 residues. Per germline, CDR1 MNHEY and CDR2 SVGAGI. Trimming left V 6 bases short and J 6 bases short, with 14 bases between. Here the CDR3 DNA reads TGTGCCAGCAGCCACTCCCCAGGGGATGGCTACACCTTC. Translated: CASSHSPGDGYTF.

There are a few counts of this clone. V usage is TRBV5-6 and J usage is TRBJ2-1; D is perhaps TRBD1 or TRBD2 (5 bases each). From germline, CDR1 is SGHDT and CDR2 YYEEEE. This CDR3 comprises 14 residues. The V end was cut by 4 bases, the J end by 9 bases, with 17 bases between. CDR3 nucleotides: TGTGCCAGCAGCCGACCTGGGGCCGGAGGTGAGCAGTTCTTC. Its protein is CASSRPGAGGEQFF.